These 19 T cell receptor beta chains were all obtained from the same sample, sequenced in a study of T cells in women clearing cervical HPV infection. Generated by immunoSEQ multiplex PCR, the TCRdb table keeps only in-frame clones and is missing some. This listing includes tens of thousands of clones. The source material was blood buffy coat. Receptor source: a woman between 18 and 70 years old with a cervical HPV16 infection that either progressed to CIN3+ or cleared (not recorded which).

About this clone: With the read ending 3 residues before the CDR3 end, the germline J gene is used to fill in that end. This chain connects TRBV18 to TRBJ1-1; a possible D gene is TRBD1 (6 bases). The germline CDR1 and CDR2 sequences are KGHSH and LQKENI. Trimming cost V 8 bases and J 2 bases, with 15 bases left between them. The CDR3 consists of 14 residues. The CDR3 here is CASTQTDSNTEAFF. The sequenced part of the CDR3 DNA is TGTGCCAGCACTCAAACGGACAGTAACACTGAA.

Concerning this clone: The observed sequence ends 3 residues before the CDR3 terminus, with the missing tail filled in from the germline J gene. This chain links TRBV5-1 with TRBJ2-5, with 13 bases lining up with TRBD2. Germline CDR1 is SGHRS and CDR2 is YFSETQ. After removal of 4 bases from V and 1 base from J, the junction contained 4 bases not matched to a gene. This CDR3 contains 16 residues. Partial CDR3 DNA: TGCGCCAGCAGCAAAGGGACTAGCGGGGCCCAAGAGACC. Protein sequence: CASSKGTSGAQET. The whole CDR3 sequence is CASSKGTSGAQETQYF.

The CDR3 bases that were read are TGTGCCAGTAGTAGACAGGGTGGAACGGAGACC. It translates to CASSRQGGTET. The whole CDR3 protein reads CASSRQGGTETQYF. The rearrangement joins TRBV19 to TRBJ2-5, with 7 positions matching TRBD1. The read ends 3 residues shy of where the CDR3 ends; the end is completed using the germline J gene. The CDR3 sequence is 14 residues long. Looked up from germline, CDR1 is LNHDA and CDR2 is SQIVND (reference sequence). V was clipped by 4 bases and J by 5 bases; unmatched bases: 7.

CDR3 DNA (partial): TGTGCCAGCAGCTTACTTGACACCGGGGAG. Translating it yields CASSLLDTGE. The whole CDR3 is CASSLLDTGELFF. The genes are TRBV7-2 and TRBJ2-2, with unresolved D. The CDR3 is cut off 3 residues early in the read; its end comes from the germline J gene. Trimming cost V 2 bases and J 3 bases, with 4 bases left between them. From germline, CDR1 is SGHTA and CDR2 FQGNSA. The CDR3 is 13 residues long.

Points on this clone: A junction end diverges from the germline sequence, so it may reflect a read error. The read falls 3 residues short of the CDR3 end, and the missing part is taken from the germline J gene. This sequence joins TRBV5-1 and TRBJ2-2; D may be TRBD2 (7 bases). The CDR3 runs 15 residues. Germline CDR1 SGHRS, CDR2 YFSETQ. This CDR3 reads CASILGGGTAGELFF. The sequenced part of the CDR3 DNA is TGCGCCAGCATCTTGGGCGGGGGCACGGCCGGGGAG.

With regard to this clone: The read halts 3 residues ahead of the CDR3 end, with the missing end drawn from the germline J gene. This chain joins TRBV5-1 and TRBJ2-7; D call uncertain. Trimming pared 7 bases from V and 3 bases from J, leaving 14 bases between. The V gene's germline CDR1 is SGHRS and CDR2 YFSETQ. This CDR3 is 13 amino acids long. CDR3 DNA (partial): TGCGCCAGCTGTGACATAACAAACTACGAG. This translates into CASCDITNYE. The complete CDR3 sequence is CASCDITNYEQYF.

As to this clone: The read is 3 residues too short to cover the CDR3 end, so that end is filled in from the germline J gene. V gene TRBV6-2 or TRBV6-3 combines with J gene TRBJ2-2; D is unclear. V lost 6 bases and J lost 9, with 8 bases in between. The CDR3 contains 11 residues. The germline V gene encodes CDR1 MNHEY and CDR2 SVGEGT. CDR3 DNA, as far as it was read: TGTGCCAGCAGACAACGTTGGGAG. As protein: CASRQRWE. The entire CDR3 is CASRQRWELFF.

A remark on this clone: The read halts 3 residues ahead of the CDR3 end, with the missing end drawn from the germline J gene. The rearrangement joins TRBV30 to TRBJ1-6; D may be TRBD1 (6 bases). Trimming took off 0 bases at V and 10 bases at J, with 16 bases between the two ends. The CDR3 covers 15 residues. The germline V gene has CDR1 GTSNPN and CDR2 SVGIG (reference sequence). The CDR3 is CAWSVRGARGSPLHF. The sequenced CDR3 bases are TGTGCCTGGAGTGTACGGGGGGCTAGAGGATCACCC.

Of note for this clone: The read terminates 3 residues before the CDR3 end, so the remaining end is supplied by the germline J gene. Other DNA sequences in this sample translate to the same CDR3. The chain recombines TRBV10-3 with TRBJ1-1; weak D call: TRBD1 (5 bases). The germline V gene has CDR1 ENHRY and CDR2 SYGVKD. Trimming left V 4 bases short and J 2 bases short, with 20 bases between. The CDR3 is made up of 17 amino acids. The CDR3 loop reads CAISAGAYSDRNTEAFF. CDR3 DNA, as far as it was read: TGTGCCATCAGTGCAGGCGCTTATTCAGACAGAAACACTGAA.

The CDR3 sequence: CAISPAGTELMGYTF. The covered CDR3 bases are TGTGCCATCAGCCCGGCCGGGACAGAACTTATGGGC. This rearrangement joins TRBV10-3 to TRBJ1-2; 7 nucleotides agree with TRBD1. The read finishes 3 residues shy of the CDR3 end, and the germline J gene is used to complete it. The germline CDR1 and CDR2 sequences are ENHRY and SYGVKD. The CDR3 extends over 15 amino acids.

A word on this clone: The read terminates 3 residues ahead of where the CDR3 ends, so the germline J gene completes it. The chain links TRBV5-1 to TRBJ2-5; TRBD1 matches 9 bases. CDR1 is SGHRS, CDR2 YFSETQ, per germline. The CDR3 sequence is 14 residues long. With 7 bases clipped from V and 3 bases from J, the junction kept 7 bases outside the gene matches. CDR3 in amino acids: CASHLGQGKETQYF. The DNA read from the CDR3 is TGCGCCAGCCACCTGGGACAGGGAAAAGAGACC.

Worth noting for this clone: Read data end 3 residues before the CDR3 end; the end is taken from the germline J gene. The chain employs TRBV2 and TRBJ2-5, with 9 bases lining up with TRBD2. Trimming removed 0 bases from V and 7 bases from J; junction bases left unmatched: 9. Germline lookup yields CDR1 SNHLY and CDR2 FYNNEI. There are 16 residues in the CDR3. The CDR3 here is CASSEALAGIPWTQYF. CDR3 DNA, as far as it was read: TGTGCCAGCAGTGAAGCTCTAGCGGGGATCCCATGGACC.

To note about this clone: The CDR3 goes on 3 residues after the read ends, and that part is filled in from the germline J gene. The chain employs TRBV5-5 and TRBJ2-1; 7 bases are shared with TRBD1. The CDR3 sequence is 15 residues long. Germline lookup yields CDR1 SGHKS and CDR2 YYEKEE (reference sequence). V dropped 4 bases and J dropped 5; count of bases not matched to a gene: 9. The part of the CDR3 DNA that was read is TGTGCCAGCAGCCCAAGCCCAGGGGGTCACAATGAG. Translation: CASSPSPGGHNE. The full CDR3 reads CASSPSPGGHNEQFF.

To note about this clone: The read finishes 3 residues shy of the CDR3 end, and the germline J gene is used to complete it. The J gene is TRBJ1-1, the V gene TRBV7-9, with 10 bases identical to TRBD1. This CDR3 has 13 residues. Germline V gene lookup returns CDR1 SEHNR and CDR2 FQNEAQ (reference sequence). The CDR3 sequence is CASSRTGGETAFF. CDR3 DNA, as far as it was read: TGTGCCAGCAGCCGGACAGGGGGAGAGACC.

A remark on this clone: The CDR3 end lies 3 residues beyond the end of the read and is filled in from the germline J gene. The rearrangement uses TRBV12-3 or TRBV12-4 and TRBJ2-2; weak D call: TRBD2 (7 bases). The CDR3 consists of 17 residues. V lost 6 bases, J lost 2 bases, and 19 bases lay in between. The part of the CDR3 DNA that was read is TGTGCCAGCAGCTGGGAGGGGCGGGGGCCTAACACCGGGGAG. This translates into CASSWEGRGPNTGE. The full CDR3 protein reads CASSWEGRGPNTGELFF.

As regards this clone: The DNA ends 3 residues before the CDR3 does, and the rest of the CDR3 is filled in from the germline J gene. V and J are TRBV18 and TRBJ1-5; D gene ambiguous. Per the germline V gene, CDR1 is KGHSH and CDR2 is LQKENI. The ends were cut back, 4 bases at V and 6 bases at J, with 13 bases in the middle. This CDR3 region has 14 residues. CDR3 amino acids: CASSLGQEGQPQHF. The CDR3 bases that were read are TGTGCCAGCTCACTAGGTCAGGAAGGTCAGCCC.

The CDR3 DNA, read in part, is TGCAGTGCTAGGCTAAGTTACGAG. Its protein is CSARLSYE. The full CDR3 protein reads CSARLSYEQYF. The chain combines TRBV20-1 with TRBJ2-7, with D hard to call. Read coverage stops 3 residues before the CDR3 terminus; the germline J gene supplies the remainder. Germline V gives CDR1 DFQATT, CDR2 SNEGSKA (reference sequence). V lost 3 bases to trimming and J lost 4 bases, with 7 bases between them. This CDR3 is built from 11 residues.

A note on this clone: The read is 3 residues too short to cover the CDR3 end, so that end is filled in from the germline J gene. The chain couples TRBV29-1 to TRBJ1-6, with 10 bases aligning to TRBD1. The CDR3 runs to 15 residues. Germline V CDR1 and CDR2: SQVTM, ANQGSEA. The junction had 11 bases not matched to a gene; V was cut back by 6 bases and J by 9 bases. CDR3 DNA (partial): TGCAGCGTGAAAGACGACAGGGGGCGATCTTCACCC. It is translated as CSVKDDRGRSSP. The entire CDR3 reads CSVKDDRGRSSPLHF.

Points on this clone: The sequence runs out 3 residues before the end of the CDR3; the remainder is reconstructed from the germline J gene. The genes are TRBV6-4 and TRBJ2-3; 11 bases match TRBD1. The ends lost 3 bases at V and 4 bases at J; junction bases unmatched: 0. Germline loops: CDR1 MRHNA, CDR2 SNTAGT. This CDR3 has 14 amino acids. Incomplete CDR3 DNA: TGTGCCAGCAGTGAGGGACAGGGGGCAGATACG. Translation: CASSEGQGADT. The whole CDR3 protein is CASSEGQGADTQYF.